Following are 26 T cell receptor beta chains from one sample sequenced in a study of blood T cell repertoires in COVID-19. Method: immunoSEQ multiplex PCR; TCRdb's copy keeps in-frame clones and lacks some. This table has 250,000 or so clones, about 86% appearing once. Material: peripheral blood. The receptors originated from a man aged 80 or over with acute or convalescent COVID-19.

The rearrangement uses TRBV5-1 and TRBJ2-7; 12 positions match TRBD1. Germline trimming cut 0 bases from V and 9 bases from J; bases unmatched to any gene: 10. The CDR3 has 16 amino acids. Germline CDR1 is SGHRS and CDR2 is YFSETQ. The CDR3 loop is CASSLAVGDRGLGQYF. DNA for the CDR3: TGCGCCAGCAGCTTGGCCGTCGGGGACAGGGGGCTGGGGCAGTACTTC.

This chain uses TRBV7-9 with TRBJ1-4, with D possibly matching TRBD1 (6 bases). Germline-derived CDR1 and CDR2 are SEHNR and FQNEAQ (reference sequence). CDR3 length equals 15 residues. V lost 3 bases, J lost 5 bases, and 13 bases lay in between. The CDR3 loop is CASSFDGQPNEKLFF. The CDR3 nucleotides read TGTGCCAGCAGCTTTGATGGACAGCCGAATGAAAAACTGTTTTTT.

The chain uses TRBV19 and TRBJ1-1, with a possible D match to TRBD1 (6 bases). Germline V gene sequence: CDR1 LNHDA, CDR2 SQIVND (reference sequence). The CDR3 runs 12 residues. The ends were cut back, 7 bases at V and 6 bases at J, with 12 bases in the middle. In DNA, the CDR3 is TGTGCCAGTAACCCCGGACAGTCTGAAGCTTTCTTT. Its translation: CASNPGQSEAFF.

A few counts support this clone. V and J are TRBV27 and TRBJ2-1; tentatively, D is TRBD1 (6 bases). This CDR3 comprises 15 residues. The germline CDR1 and CDR2 sequences are MNHEY and SMNVEV (reference sequence). V lost 6 bases and J lost 4, with 16 bases in between. This chain's CDR3 is CASRGYLRGYNEQFF. The CDR3 DNA follows: TGTGCCAGCAGGGGCTATCTCAGGGGTTACAATGAGCAGTTCTTC.

This clone showed up just a few times. CDR3 amino acids: CASSLEGRGPGNTIYF. The CDR3 region has the DNA TGTGCCAGCAGCTTGGAAGGCAGGGGGCCTGGAAACACCATATATTTT. The V and J genes are TRBV5-5 and TRBJ1-3; 8 positions match TRBD1. CDR1 SGHKS and CDR2 YYEKEE come from the germline V gene (reference sequence). V lost 0 bases, J lost 2 bases, and 4 bases stayed unmatched. The CDR3 spans 16 residues. The complete variable domain, with remaining parts taken from reference TRBV5-5 and TRBJ1-3, reads DAGVTQSPTHLIKTRGQQVTLRCSPISGHKSVSWYQQVLGQGPQFIFQYYEKEERGRGNFPDRFSARQFPNYSSELNVNALLLGDSALYLCASSLEGRGPGNTIYFGEGSWLTVV.

The chain uses TRBV7-6 and TRBJ2-5; 13 bases fit TRBD2. The V segment lost 2 bases and the J segment 4 bases; nucleotides outside the gene matches: 13. This CDR3 comprises 19 residues. Germline CDR1 is SGHVS and CDR2 is FNYEAQ. The CDR3: CASSLKSGTSGMGGETQYF. The CDR3 DNA reads as TGTGCCAGCAGCTTAAAATCCGGGACTAGCGGGATGGGTGGAGAGACCCAGTACTTC.

The chain joins TRBV7-9 to TRBJ2-7, with 7 positions matching TRBD1. Germline CDR1 SEHNR, CDR2 FQNEAQ (reference sequence). CDR3 size: 14 residues. Trimming at V came to 6 bases and at J to 1 base, leaving 6 bases not matched to a gene. For the CDR3, the DNA is TGTGCCAGCAGACATTCGACAGGGTCCTACGAGCAGTACTTC. Protein product: CASRHSTGSYEQYF.

The chain carries TRBV19 and TRBJ1-2, with TRBD1 identical over 9 bases. This CDR3 region has 18 residues. Germline lookup yields CDR1 LNHDA and CDR2 SQIVND (reference sequence). V shed 2 bases and J 8 bases; nucleotides not matched to a gene: 18. The CDR3 here is CASSIFSSGTGRHRGYTF. CDR3 nucleotide sequence: TGTGCCAGTAGTATATTCTCCTCCGGGACAGGGAGGCATCGGGGCTACACCTTC.

This chain uses TRBV5-4 with TRBJ1-2; perhaps TRBD1 as D (5 bases). The CDR3 runs 14 residues. Trimming left V 0 bases short and J 5 bases short, with 11 bases between. CDR1 and CDR2 from the germline V gene are SGHNT and YYREEE (reference sequence). The CDR3 loop reads CASSLVGREYGYTF. The CDR3 nucleotides are TGTGCCAGCAGCTTGGTGGGGCGCGAATATGGCTACACCTTC.

The chain links TRBV2 to TRBJ1-2, with D possibly TRBD1 on 5 matching bases. The CDR3 is 13 residues long. Germline V gene lookup returns CDR1 SNHLY and CDR2 FYNNEI. V dropped 4 bases and J dropped 4 bases, with 10 bases sitting between them. CDR3 region: CASSGGRGYGYTF. CDR3 DNA sequence: TGTGCCAGCAGTGGGGGGAGGGGCTATGGCTACACCTTC. Based on the CDR3 plus reference TRBV2 and TRBJ1-2, the full variable domain is EPEVTQTPSHQVTQMGQEVILRCVPISNHLYFYWYRQILGQKVEFLVSFYNNEISEKSEIFDDQFSVERPDGSNFTLKIRSTKLEDSAMYFCASSGGRGYGYTFGSGTRLTVV.

This chain links TRBV19 with TRBJ1-2, with 9 bases that match TRBD1. With 5 bases clipped from V and 4 bases from J, the junction kept 5 bases outside the gene matches. This CDR3 has 14 residues. The germline gives CDR1 LNHDA, CDR2 SQIVND (reference sequence). CDR3 coding DNA: TGTGCCAGTAGTCCAGAGGACAGGGGCTATGGCTACACCTTC. Translated, it gives CASSPEDRGYGYTF.

This sequence joins TRBV3-1 (or the pseudogene TRBV3-2) and TRBJ2-1; 12 nucleotides agree with TRBD2. Trimming cost V 4 bases and J 0 bases; bases outside gene matches: 7. CDR3 size: 18 residues. Per germline, CDR1 LGHDT and CDR2 YNNKEL (reference sequence). The CDR3 protein is CASSPGTSGYRSYNEQFF. CDR3 bases: TGTGCCAGCAGCCCCGGGACTAGCGGGTACCGCTCCTACAATGAGCAGTTCTTC.

The chain carries TRBV14 and TRBJ1-2; D unclear. V lost 4 bases and J 7 bases, leaving 13 bases between the germline ends. The CDR3 runs 13 residues. CDR1 and CDR2 from the germline V gene are SGHDN and FVKESK. CDR3 region: CASSRLEVFGYTF. The CDR3 DNA reads TGTGCCAGCAGCCGCCTCGAGGTTTTTGGCTACACCTTC.

The rearrangement joins TRBV4-2 to TRBJ1-4, with D possibly being TRBD1 (6 bases). Germline V gene lookup returns CDR1 LGHNA and CDR2 YNFKEQ. Between the trimmed V and J ends, which lost 4 bases and 5 bases, there was a span of 14 bases. CDR3 length: 15 amino acids. CDR3 loop: CASSLRGQSNEKLFF. CDR3 in DNA: TGTGCCAGCAGCCTACGTGGACAGTCGAATGAAAAACTGTTTTTT.

The genes are TRBV5-1 and TRBJ1-4; no definite D call. V was shortened by 1 base and J by 5 bases, with 9 bases between the two germline ends. The CDR3 contains 14 residues. Germline CDR1 SGHRS, CDR2 YFSETQ. CDR3 loop: CASSLNSRNEKLFF. The CDR3 coding sequence is TGCGCCAGCAGCTTGAACTCGAGAAATGAAAAACTGTTTTTT.

The chain links TRBV11-2 to TRBJ2-7, with a tentative D call TRBD2 (5 bases). V was trimmed by 2 bases and J by 6 bases, leaving 11 bases between them. This CDR3 has 13 amino acids. Germline values: CDR1 SGHAT, CDR2 FQNNGV. The CDR3 loop reads CASSLQMGSEQYF. The DNA for the CDR3 is TGTGCCAGCAGCTTACAGATGGGGAGCGAGCAGTACTTC.

The chain joins TRBV7-3 to TRBJ2-3; D is uncertain. The CDR3 extends over 13 amino acids. Germline V lookup: CDR1 SGHTA, CDR2 FQGTGA. The V end lost 5 bases, the J end lost 6 bases, and 12 bases lay between the germline ends. The CDR3 DNA is TGTGCCAGCAGCCCCCGTCAGGCGGATACGCAGTATTTT. This translates into CASSPRQADTQYF.

V usage is TRBV3-1 (or the pseudogene TRBV3-2) and J usage is TRBJ2-7, with TRBD2 matching over 9 bases. V dropped 0 bases and J dropped 0; count of bases not matched to a gene: 3. Per the germline V gene, CDR1 is LGHDT and CDR2 is YNNKEL (reference sequence). The CDR3 covers 16 residues. The CDR3 loop reads CASSQDYSGGSYEQYF. The DNA for the CDR3 is TGTGCCAGCAGCCAAGATTATAGCGGGGGCTCCTACGAGCAGTACTTC.

V usage is TRBV11-2 and J usage is TRBJ1-6; weak D call: TRBD1 (5 bases). CDR3 length: 14 amino acids. Germline loops: CDR1 SGHAT, CDR2 FQNNGV. Trimming stripped 2 bases from V and 8 bases from J, with 10 bases between. CDR3 region: CASSLSDTDSPLHF. CDR3 nucleotides: TGTGCCAGCAGCTTATCGGACACCGATTCACCCCTCCACTTT.

The J gene is TRBJ1-5, the V gene TRBV27; 9 bases match TRBD1. The germline gives CDR1 MNHEY, CDR2 SMNVEV (reference sequence). V lost 3 bases, J lost 4 bases, and 4 bases stayed unmatched. This CDR3 contains 15 residues. The CDR3 sequence: CASSLGTGRNQPQHF. The CDR3 DNA reads TGTGCCAGCAGTTTGGGGACAGGGAGAAATCAGCCCCAGCATTTT.

V and J are TRBV5-1 and TRBJ2-3; maybe TRBD2 (6 bases). V was trimmed by 1 base and J by 1 base, leaving 10 bases between them. CDR1 SGHRS and CDR2 YFSETQ come from the germline V gene. This CDR3 has 15 amino acids. CDR3 bases: TGCGCCAGCAGCTTGATGGGGGGACGCACAGATACGCAGTATTTT. Its translation: CASSLMGGRTDTQYF.

The chain employs TRBV5-1 and TRBJ2-7; D is unclear. V gave up 0 bases and J gave up 0 bases, with 13 bases separating them. The CDR3 loop spans 16 amino acids. Germline V CDR1 and CDR2: SGHRS, YFSETQ. CDR3 nucleotides: TGCGCCAGCAGCTTGGGACAATCGACGAGCTCCTACGAGCAGTACTTC. Amino acid sequence: CASSLGQSTSSYEQYF.

The chain employs TRBV12-3 or TRBV12-4 and TRBJ2-5; D uncertain. V was trimmed by 8 bases and J by 2 bases, leaving 9 bases between them. CDR3 length: 12 residues. The CDR3 loop is CASGPFQETQYF. CDR3 nucleotides: TGTGCCAGCGGCCCATTTCAAGAGACCCAGTACTTC.

The chain recombines TRBV18 with TRBJ1-1; TRBD1 aligns across 12 bases. Germline trimming cut 6 bases from V and 11 bases from J; bases unmatched to any gene: 7. Looked up from germline, CDR1 is KGHSH and CDR2 is LQKENI. The CDR3 runs 13 residues. CDR3 coding DNA: TGTGCCAGCTCCCGCGGGACAGGGGGCAAGGCTTTCTTT. As protein: CASSRGTGGKAFF.

The chain couples TRBV19 to TRBJ2-3; 12 nucleotides agree with TRBD2. Germline values: CDR1 LNHDA, CDR2 SQIVND (reference sequence). With 1 base clipped from V and 5 bases from J, the junction kept 7 bases outside the gene matches. The CDR3 length is 17 residues. The CDR3 protein is CASSIGRLAGGLDTQYF. As DNA, the CDR3 is TGTGCCAGTAGTATAGGAAGGCTAGCGGGGGGGCTAGATACGCAGTATTTT.

This clone was seen only a few times. The V and J genes are TRBV2 and TRBJ1-2; TRBD1 matches at 10 bases. With 7 bases clipped from V and 4 bases from J, the junction kept 3 bases outside the gene matches. This CDR3 contains 13 residues. Looked up from germline, CDR1 is SNHLY and CDR2 is FYNNEI. CDR3 sequence (DNA): TGTGCCAGCAAACGGGACAGGGGCTATGGCTACACCTTC. It translates to CASKRDRGYGYTF.